This T cell receptor (beta chain) derives from a study of T cells in localized non-small cell lung cancer. Study-wide findings and caveats: Uninvolved adjacent lung showed the highest T cell clonality, exceeding tumor.

Remarks on this clone: The antigen remains undetermined.

Libraries were prepared by immunoSEQ multiplex PCR; TCRdb keeps only in-frame clonotypes and omits some of them. The data contain about 70,000 clones, roughly nine tenths of them singletons. The CDR3 consists of 16 residues. The sequence was obtained from a male donor aged 60 or over with stage III squamous cell lung carcinoma. The sample consisted of peripheral blood, taken before any cancer treatment. The rearrangement links TRBV21-1 to TRBJ1-3; TRBD1 is taken as the D call from the table, unchecked against the DNA. TRBV21-1 is listed as a pseudogene. CDR3 loop: CASSPRDSISGNTIYF. For the CDR3, the DNA is TGTGCCAGCAGCCCCCGGGACAGCATCTCTGGAAACACCATATATTTT.